These 32 T cell receptor beta chains came from one sample sequenced in a study of CD8 T cells in Susac syndrome. The RNA, roughly 0.45 to 1 ug, was put through reverse transcription using random hexamers. TCRdb independently ran MiXCR on the immunoSEQ multiplex PCR reads; one entry per CDR3 protein. There are 150,000 to 180,000 distinct CDR3 sequences in the sample; roughly 95% occur only once, and 0.15% to 0.2% lies in the top ten. Sequenced sample: CD4+ T cells from PBMCs. The receptors shown here come from a human donor with Susac syndrome.

The rearrangement links TRBV7-8 to TRBJ1-1; possible D gene TRBD1, 5 bases. Per the germline V gene, CDR1 is SGHVS and CDR2 is FQNEAQ. V was trimmed by 5 bases and J by 0 bases, leaving 10 bases between them. This CDR3 region has 14 residues. CDR3 in amino acids: CASSQTEMNTEAFF. The CDR3 DNA is TGTGCCAGCAGCCAGACAGAAATGAACACTGAAGCTTTCTTT.

The chain recombines TRBV2 with TRBJ2-3; the D gene is possibly TRBD2 (6 bases). Germline V gene lookup returns CDR1 SNHLY and CDR2 FYNNEI. V gave up 8 bases and J gave up 6 bases, with 15 bases separating them. The CDR3 runs to 13 residues. CDR3 residues: CASSVEGFDTQYF. CDR3 bases: TGTGCCAGCTCGGTGGAGGGATTTGATACGCAGTATTTT. The full variable domain, in which reference TRBV2 and TRBJ2-3 provide the parts outside the CDR3, is EPEVTQTPSHQVTQMGQEVILRCVPISNHLYFYWYRQILGQKVEFLVSFYNNEISEKSEIFDDQFSVERPDGSNFTLKIRSTKLEDSAMYFCASSVEGFDTQYFGPGTRLTVL.

This rearrangement joins TRBV9 to TRBJ1-5; weak D call: TRBD1 (6 bases). CDR1 is SGDLS, CDR2 YYNGEE, per germline. The CDR3 has 15 amino acids. Trimming pared 0 bases from V and 2 bases from J, leaving 9 bases between. The CDR3 sequence: CASSVEPGGNQPQHF. CDR3 sequence (DNA): TGTGCCAGCAGCGTAGAGCCAGGGGGCAATCAGCCCCAGCATTTT.

The chain employs TRBV19 and TRBJ1-5; 7 bases match TRBD1. The CDR3 loop spans 15 amino acids. Germline-derived CDR1 and CDR2 are LNHDA and SQIVND (reference sequence). V lost 7 bases to trimming and J lost 2 bases; unmatched junction nucleotides: 8. CDR3 sequence: CASTSTGIGNQPQHF. In nucleotides, the CDR3 is TGTGCCAGTACCTCGACAGGGATTGGCAATCAGCCCCAGCATTTT.

This chain connects TRBV20-1 to TRBJ2-7, with TRBD1 matching 8 bases. The V gene end was trimmed by 2 bases and the J gene end by 2 bases; junction bases not matched to a gene: 8. The CDR3 length is 15 residues. Germline V gives CDR1 DFQATT, CDR2 SNEGSKA (reference sequence). The CDR3 is CSARPGQDPTYEQYF. The CDR3 nucleotides are TGCAGTGCTAGACCGGGACAGGACCCGACCTACGAGCAGTACTTC.

V is TRBV18 and J is TRBJ2-1; D possibly corresponds to TRBD1 (6 bases). V lost 3 bases to trimming and J lost 7 bases, with 10 bases between them. The V gene's germline CDR1 is KGHSH and CDR2 LQKENI. The CDR3 is made up of 13 amino acids. The DNA for the CDR3 is TGTGCCAGCTCACCCAGGGACAAAAATGAGCAGTTCTTC. This gives the protein CASSPRDKNEQFF.

This CDR3 reads CASSLDGSNPGTGGATDTQYF. The DNA of the CDR3 is TGTGCCAGCAGCTTAGACGGAAGTAATCCCGGGACAGGGGGCGCAACAGATACGCAGTATTTT. The chain carries TRBV11-1 and TRBJ2-3, with 12 bases identical to TRBD1. The germline gives CDR1 SGHAT, CDR2 FQDESV (reference sequence). Unmatched junction bases numbered 17, after V lost 1 base and J lost 3 bases. The CDR3 runs 21 residues. Complete variable domain (other parts from reference TRBV11-1 and TRBJ2-3): EAEVAQSPRYKITEKSQAVAFWCDPISGHATLYWYRQILGQGPELLVQFQDESVVDDSQLPKDRFSAERLKGVDSTLKIQPAELGDSAMYLCASSLDGSNPGTGGATDTQYFGPGTRLTVL.

The chain recombines TRBV29-1 with TRBJ1-2; D call uncertain. The CDR3 sequence is 12 residues long. The germline V gene has CDR1 SQVTM and CDR2 ANQGSEA. The germline V and J ends were trimmed by 6 bases and 0 bases, with 8 bases remaining between them. In DNA form, the CDR3 reads TGCAGCGTGGGGATAACTAACTATGGCTACACCTTC. Protein: CSVGITNYGYTF.

This chain uses TRBV27 with TRBJ2-2, with a weak D call TRBD1 (6 bases). The CDR3 covers 13 residues. The germline V gene has CDR1 MNHEY and CDR2 SMNVEV (reference sequence). Trimming cost V 10 bases and J 7 bases, with 16 bases left between them. The CDR3 spells CATGWSRGGELFF. The CDR3 DNA is TGTGCCACCGGTTGGTCCAGGGGCGGGGAGCTGTTTTTT.

The chain couples TRBV29-1 to TRBJ2-3, with D possibly matching TRBD2 (5 bases). Between the trimmed V and J ends, which lost 8 bases and 3 bases, there was a span of 12 bases. Germline V CDR1 and CDR2: SQVTM, ANQGSEA. The CDR3 contains 12 residues. CDR3: CSLGGGTDTQYF. DNA for the CDR3: TGCAGCCTAGGCGGAGGTACAGATACGCAGTATTTT.

V gene TRBV29-1 combines with J gene TRBJ2-2; unclear D gene. CDR3 length: 11 amino acids. Trimming cost V 7 bases and J 3 bases, with 6 bases left between them. Per the germline V gene, CDR1 is SQVTM and CDR2 is ANQGSEA. The CDR3 DNA sequence: TGCAGCGCAGGAGACACCGGGGAGCTGTTTTTT. This encodes CSAGDTGELFF.

The chain has TRBV29-1 and TRBJ2-3, with D unresolved. Looked up from germline, CDR1 is SQVTM and CDR2 is ANQGSEA. This CDR3 spans 17 amino acids. Trimming took 0 bases from V and 0 from J, leaving 16 bases between them. The CDR3 nucleotides are TGCAGCGTTGAAGACCCTCGGACGGGCTCTAGCACAGATACGCAGTATTTT. As protein: CSVEDPRTGSSTDTQYF.

The gene calls are TRBV27 and TRBJ1-1; D is ambiguous. Germline values: CDR1 MNHEY, CDR2 SMNVEV (reference sequence). This CDR3 has 8 residues. With 10 bases removed from V and 6 bases from J, the gap between germline ends came to 3 bases. CDR3 region: CATSEAFF. The CDR3 DNA follows: TGTGCCACGTCTGAAGCTTTCTTT.

This rearrangement joins TRBV28 to TRBJ1-1; D perhaps matches TRBD1 (6 bases). With 4 bases removed from V and 10 bases from J, the gap between germline ends came to 25 bases. The CDR3 contains 16 residues. Germline lookup yields CDR1 MDHEN and CDR2 SYDVKM. CDR3 nucleotides: TGTGCCAGCAGTTCTTACACCGGGCAGGCCGTACAGGGAGCTTTCTTT. It codes for CASSSYTGQAVQGAFF.

The chain couples TRBV10-2 to TRBJ2-5; either TRBD1 or TRBD2 may fit D (6 bases each). V was cut by 3 bases and J by 3 bases, with 14 bases left in between. The CDR3 is 15 residues long. Germline V CDR1 and CDR2: WSHSY, SAAADI. This CDR3 reads CASSEWGAIEETQYF. The CDR3 DNA follows: TGCGCCAGCAGTGAATGGGGGGCCATCGAAGAGACCCAGTACTTC.

The chain employs TRBV3-1 and TRBJ2-7; maybe TRBD1 (5 bases). The V gene's germline CDR1 is LGHDT and CDR2 YNNKEL (reference sequence). The CDR3 loop spans 12 amino acids. Trimming took 1 base from V and 4 from J, leaving 5 bases between them. The CDR3 DNA reads as TGTGCCAGCAGCCAAGGACAGTACGAGCAGTACTTC. Translation: CASSQGQYEQYF.

This clonotype occurred once. The chain is built from TRBV21-1 and TRBJ1-1. TRBV21-1 counts as a pseudogene. This CDR3 is 13 amino acids long. CDR3 protein: CASSMRLNTEAFF. The CDR3 DNA reads TGTGCCAGCAGCATGAGGTTGAACACTGAAGCTTTCTTT.

The V gene is TRBV29-1, the J gene TRBJ2-7; the match to TRBD1 covers 8 bases. In germline, CDR1 is SQVTM, CDR2 ANQGSEA. This CDR3 has 14 residues. V lost 3 bases and J lost 5; bases outside the gene matches: 9. CDR3 DNA: TGCAGCGTTGACGGGCCAGGGGGCATCGACGAGCAGTACTTC. Translating it yields CSVDGPGGIDEQYF.

CDR3 loop: CASSTGVRSPLHF. CDR3 nucleotides: TGTGCCAGCAGCACAGGGGTAAGATCACCCCTCCACTTT. The genes are TRBV25-1 and TRBJ1-6, with 7 nucleotides matching TRBD1. After removal of 6 bases from V and 10 bases from J, the junction contained 6 bases not matched to a gene. This CDR3 contains 13 residues. Germline CDR1 reads MGHDK; CDR2 reads SYGVNS.

The rearrangement links TRBV29-1 to TRBJ2-4; D is undetermined. The CDR3 spans 15 residues. V lost 0 bases to trimming and J lost 0 bases, with 9 bases between them. The germline V gene has CDR1 SQVTM and CDR2 ANQGSEA. The CDR3 sequence: CSVEEGRLAKNIQYF. The CDR3 coding sequence is TGCAGCGTTGAAGAGGGCAGACTAGCCAAAAACATTCAGTACTTC.

This chain joins TRBV19 and TRBJ2-7; tentative D call: TRBD1 (6 bases). V gave up 4 bases and J gave up 3 bases, with 16 bases separating them. Germline values: CDR1 LNHDA, CDR2 SQIVND (reference sequence). This CDR3 region has 15 residues. The CDR3 is CASSTTGTRNYEQYF. Written as DNA, the CDR3 is TGTGCCAGTAGTACCACCGGGACAAGGAACTACGAGCAGTACTTC.

This rearrangement joins TRBV6-2 or TRBV6-3 to TRBJ1-5, with 7 bases that match TRBD1. CDR1 MNHEY and CDR2 SVGEGT come from the germline V gene. After removal of 9 bases from V and 4 bases from J, the junction contained 3 bases not matched to a gene. The CDR3 has 12 residues. CDR3 protein: CASRQGNQPQHF. CDR3 sequence (DNA): TGTGCCAGTCGACAGGGAAATCAGCCCCAGCATTTT.

The chain carries TRBV5-6 and TRBJ2-1; 7 bases are shared with TRBD2. The CDR3 contains 16 residues. Per germline, CDR1 SGHDT and CDR2 YYEEEE. J was trimmed by 3 bases and V by 4 bases; bases with no gene match: 10. Here the CDR3 reads CASSHHRDYRYNEQFF. The CDR3, as DNA: TGTGCCAGCAGCCATCACCGGGACTATCGCTACAATGAGCAGTTCTTC.

This chain joins TRBV29-1 and TRBJ2-7; D is perhaps TRBD1 (5 bases). CDR1 and CDR2 from the germline V gene are SQVTM and ANQGSEA. CDR3 size: 11 residues. Deletions cut 7 bases from V and 3 bases from J, with 10 bases between. CDR3: CSAERGYEQYF. CDR3 nucleotide sequence: TGCAGCGCCGAAAGGGGCTACGAGCAGTACTTC.

The chain combines TRBV14 with TRBJ2-5; D is undetermined. Per germline, CDR1 SGHDN and CDR2 FVKESK. The CDR3 loop spans 14 amino acids. The V gene lost 1 base and the J gene lost 0 bases, with 6 bases spanning the gap. Written as DNA, the CDR3 is TGTGCCAGCAGCCAAGGACGGTACCAAGAGACCCAGTACTTC. Amino acids: CASSQGRYQETQYF. The entire variable domain, with the rest obtained from reference TRBV14 and TRBJ2-5, is as follows: EAGVTQFPSHSVIEKGQTVTLRCDPISGHDNLYWYRRVMGKEIKFLLHFVKESKQDESGMPNNRFLAERTGGTYSTLKVQPAELEDSGVYFCASSQGRYQETQYFGPGTRLLVL.

The chain uses TRBV6-2 or TRBV6-3 and TRBJ2-7; tentatively, D is TRBD1 or TRBD2 (5 bases each). CDR1 is MNHEY and CDR2 is SVGEGT in the germline V gene. This CDR3 is built from 15 residues. V was cut by 6 bases and J by 0 bases, with 15 bases left in between. CDR3 amino acids: CASRERQRSSYEQYF. The CDR3 bases are TGTGCCAGCAGAGAACGACAGCGGAGCTCCTACGAGCAGTACTTC.

The rearrangement links TRBV2 to TRBJ1-5; tentative D call: TRBD1 (5 bases). The CDR3 has 18 amino acids. Germline V CDR1 and CDR2: SNHLY, FYNNEI. Trimming stripped 2 bases from V and 7 bases from J, with 24 bases between. The CDR3 coding sequence is TGTGCCAGCAGTGAAAGGGAAAGAGGGGCGGCGATGCGACAGCCCCAGCATTTT. Amino acids: CASSERERGAAMRQPQHF.

V and J are TRBV29-1 and TRBJ2-3; D is undetermined. The V and J ends lost 3 bases and 7 bases respectively, with 8 bases between them. CDR3 size: 11 residues. Germline CDR1 is SQVTM and CDR2 is ANQGSEA. CDR3 residues: CSVDRVNTQYF. The CDR3 DNA reads as TGCAGCGTTGATAGGGTTAATACGCAGTATTTT.

This clonotype was seen just once. V and J are TRBV4-3 and TRBJ2-7; TRBD1 matches 7 bases. This CDR3 contains 17 residues. The ends lost 4 bases at V and 3 bases at J; junction bases unmatched: 15. The germline V gene has CDR1 LGHNA and CDR2 YSLEER. The CDR3 here is CASSRGTGTDSIYEQYF. The CDR3 bases are TGCGCCAGCAGCCGAGGAACTGGGACAGATAGTATCTACGAGCAGTACTTC.

This clonotype has more than one count but fewer than ten. This chain links TRBV4-3 with TRBJ2-7, with D possibly TRBD2 on 5 matching bases. Germline V gene data show CDR1 as LGHNA and CDR2 as YSLEER. This CDR3 contains 13 residues. V was cut by 0 bases and J by 9 bases, with 12 bases left in between. The CDR3 reads CASSQDSYGVQYF. CDR3 in DNA: TGCGCCAGCAGCCAAGATAGTTACGGGGTGCAGTACTTC.

The chain employs TRBV3-1 and TRBJ2-1, with D perhaps assigned TRBD1 or TRBD2 (5 bases each). V was clipped by 0 bases and J by 8 bases, with 11 bases between them. The germline CDR1 and CDR2 sequences are LGHDT and YNNKEL (reference sequence). CDR3 length equals 14 residues. The chain's CDR3 is CASSQDSRGDEQFF. CDR3 DNA sequence: TGTGCCAGCAGCCAAGATTCGAGGGGAGATGAGCAGTTCTTC.

The V gene is TRBV20-1, the J gene TRBJ2-5, with D unresolved. The CDR3 length is 12 residues. The V gene lost 5 bases and the J gene lost 7 bases, with 14 bases spanning the gap. The germline gives CDR1 DFQATT, CDR2 SNEGSKA (reference sequence). Here the CDR3 reads CSAGLSERTQYF. The CDR3 DNA reads TGCAGTGCTGGGCTGTCCGAGCGGACCCAGTACTTC.